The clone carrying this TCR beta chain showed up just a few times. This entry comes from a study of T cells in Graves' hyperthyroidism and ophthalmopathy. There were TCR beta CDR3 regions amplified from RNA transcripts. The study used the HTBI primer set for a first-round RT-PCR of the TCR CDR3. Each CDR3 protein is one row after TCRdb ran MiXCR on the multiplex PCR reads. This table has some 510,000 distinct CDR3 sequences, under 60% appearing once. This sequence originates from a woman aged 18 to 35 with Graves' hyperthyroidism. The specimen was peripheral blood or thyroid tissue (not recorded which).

In DNA, the CDR3 is TGTGCCAGCACCCCTAACGAAGGACCCGGAAACACCATATATTTT. Amino acid sequence: CASTPNEGPGNTIYF. The V call is TRBV6-6, the J call TRBJ1-3; D gene ambiguous. V was trimmed by 7 bases and J by 4 bases, leaving 17 bases between them. This CDR3 has 15 amino acids. In germline, CDR1 is MNHNY, CDR2 SVGAGI (reference sequence).